These T cell receptor beta chains were read from a single sample in a study of shared clonotypes between healthy human individuals. Here immunoSEQ multiplex PCR was the method, and the copy in TCRdb shows in-frame clones only, minus some. The sample carries more than 1,200,000 clones, 97% to 99% recorded once. The sample comprised naive CD4+ T cells sorted from blood. The receptors stem from a young man in good health. Both conserved end residues are part of each CDR3.

TRBJ2-1 | TRBV6-5 | CASSYNRDQNNEQFF
TRBJ1-3 | TRBV28 | CASSLLVPISGNTIYF
TRBJ2-4 | TRBV4-1 | CASSQKNIQYF
TRBJ2-7 | TRBV7-2 | CASSSGAASGNEQYF
TRBJ2-3 | TRBV6-9 | CASSYSPDVLMGDLADTQYF
TRBJ2-5 | TRBV5-5 | CASSLSAGRFETQYF
TRBJ1-2 | TRBV27 | CASSPRVVTLPIGYTF
TRBJ2-1 | TRBV2 | CASRNYNEQFF
TRBJ2-7 | TRBV11-1 | CASSPIRGQGVYEQYF
TRBJ1-1 | TRBV9 | CASSAGPNTEAFF
TRBJ1-1 | TRBV7-2 | CASSFQTTEAFF
TRBJ1-1 | TRBV9 | CASRRDLNTEAFF
TRBJ2-2 | TRBV5-4 | CASSISPGPIDTGELFF
TRBJ2-3 | TRBV27 | CASNIIAGGSDSNTQYF
TRBJ2-1 | TRBV25-1 | CARSIAGVDNEQFF
TRBJ2-5 | TRBV18 | CASSTSRTYQETQYF
TRBJ1-4 | TRBV5-1 | CASSAQGFDEKLFF
TRBJ1-3 | TRBV29-1 | CSGGGTGTDTIYF
TRBJ2-1 | TRBV9 | CASSSQGYNEQFF
TRBJ2-1 | TRBV10-1 | CASSELGRGYERSYNEQFF
TRBJ1-1 | TRBV6-5 | CASSYGSTEAFF
TRBJ1-1 | TRBV18 | CASSPRDRGTSVNTEAFF
TRBJ2-7 | TRBV4-1 | CASSQRGLDRYEQYF
TRBJ2-2 | TRBV7-6 | CASSLFVGELFF
TRBJ1-2 | TRBV7-8 | CASSRGSDYGYTF
TRBJ2-7 | TRBV28 | CASSLGTDLRKTYEQYF
TRBJ1-3 | TRBV7-2 | CASSLAQGNTIYF
TRBJ1-5 | TRBV18 | CASSPPNRASTQPQHF
TRBJ2-1 | TRBV5-1 | CASSLRQGVYNEQFF
TRBJ2-1 | TRBV18 | CASSPRRESQNNEQFF
TRBJ1-1 | TRBV6-5 | CASSYSTMNTEAFF
TRBJ2-2 | TRBV5-4 | CASQATGLRTGELFF
TRBJ1-5 | TRBV28 | CASSFSQGANQPQHF
TRBJ2-5 | TRBV27 | CASSLVGGETQYF
TRBJ2-7 | TRBV5-4 | CASSTTRTFGYEQYF
TRBJ1-4 | TRBV14 | CASSPSPTATNEKLFF
TRBJ1-5 | TRBV7-2 | CASSLALAANQPQHF
TRBJ2-5 | TRBV6-1 | CASSEGGGRQETQYF
TRBJ2-1 | TRBV5-1 | CASSLSLNEQFF
TRBJ2-7 | TRBV10-3 | CAISVGPYEQYF
TRBJ2-1 | TRBV28 | CASRQGSEQFF
TRBJ2-1 | TRBV9 | CASSVVSNPSSYNEQFF
TRBJ2-2 | TRBV11-1 | CASSLDPLNTGELFF
TRBJ2-5 | TRBV7-9 | CASDPGIQRYRQETQYF